Given below is one T cell receptor beta chain in context. The data derive from a study of T-cell memory formation after mild COVID-19. The V gene's germline CDR1 is LNHDA and CDR2 SQIVND (reference sequence). With 3 bases removed from V and 4 bases from J, the gap between germline ends came to 19 bases. CDR3 size: 16 residues. One entry per CDR3 protein results from TCRdb running MiXCR on the 5' RACE reads. The table has 450,000 to 700,000 distinct CDR3 sequences, 15% to 20% seen once. Sequencing used PBMCs or a T cell subset sorted from them (not recorded which). The V call is TRBV19, the J call TRBJ2-7; D possibly corresponds to TRBD2 (6 bases). This clonotype was sampled from an adult woman who had mild COVID-19 (a few samples of this study predate the infection). Cell type and time point are not known. CDR3 coding DNA: TGTGCCAGTAGTATCGGGTCGGGAGCCCTCTTGTACGAGCAGTACTTC. This gives the protein CASSIGSGALLYEQYF.